This T cell receptor beta chain was found in a study of shared clonotypes between healthy human individuals. The length of the CDR3 is 14 residues. V was pared by 8 bases and J by 5 bases, with 8 bases of the junction left unmatched. Germline assignment: CDR1 MDHEN and CDR2 SYDVKM. Measured with immunoSEQ multiplex PCR; TCRdb has only the in-frame clones, and not every one. This sample carries roughly 2,300,000 clones, 85% to 95% of them seen once, and the ten largest clones take about 0.36%. The genes are TRBV28 and TRBJ2-2, with 7 bases lining up with TRBD1. The sequenced sample was naive CD4+ T cells from PBMCs. The subset denotes: CD45RA+ positively selected. The source of this sequence is a man between 18 and 35 years old in good health. Some clones in this sample may be carry-over from other donors' samples. The CDR3 bases are TGTGCCAGCGAGATACCACAGGGGACCGGGGAGCTGTTTTTT. Protein sequence: CASEIPQGTGELFF.